The rows below give T cell receptor beta chains drawn from one sample of a study of cytotoxic CD8 clonotypes in ibrutinib-treated CLL. This table comes from immunoSEQ multiplex PCR, and its TCRdb copy is limited to in-frame clones, with some not included. The repertoire holds roughly 220,000 clones, with more than 65% as singletons. This material consisted of PBMCs, taken after 12 months of ibrutinib treatment. The receptors here all came from a human donor with chronic lymphocytic leukemia. Each CDR3 is given with its conserved first and last residue. D genes are given only for firm matches. A row's size may be missing; if present it is once, few, many or a size class.

CDR3nt: TGTGCCAGCAGCGACAGGGGGCGTGGGGAGACCCAGTACTTC
CDR3aa: CASSDRGRGETQYF
d_gene: TRBD1
v_gene: TRBV9
j_gene: TRBJ2-5
abundance: -

CDR3nt: TGTGCCAGCTCACCTTCCCCGAGGATGCCCGGGGAGCTGTTTTTT
CDR3aa: CASSPSPRMPGELFF
d_gene: -
v_gene: TRBV18
j_gene: TRBJ2-2
abundance: -

CDR3nt: TGTGCCAGCAGTGATGGCAGGGGTGTCGTTGACTTC
CDR3aa: CASSDGRGVVDF
d_gene: -
v_gene: TRBV6-1
j_gene: TRBJ2-7
abundance: -

CDR3nt: TGTGCCAGCAGCCGAGGACTAGCGGGGGGCTACGAGCAGTACTTC
CDR3aa: CASSRGLAGGYEQYF
d_gene: TRBD2
v_gene: TRBV4-2
j_gene: TRBJ2-7
abundance: -

CDR3nt: TGTGCCAGCAGTCAGGACAGGGTGCGTGGCAATCAGCCCCAGCATTTT
CDR3aa: CASSQDRVRGNQPQHF
d_gene: TRBD1
v_gene: TRBV2
j_gene: TRBJ1-5
abundance: few

CDR3nt: TGTGCCAGCGGCCAATCCCTACTTCCGTCTTTCAACAATGAGCAGTTCTTC
CDR3aa: CASGQSLLPSFNNEQFF
d_gene: -
v_gene: TRBV5-5
j_gene: TRBJ2-1
abundance: -

CDR3nt: TGCAGCGTTGGGACAGGGGGCTACGAGCAGTACTTC
CDR3aa: CSVGTGGYEQYF
d_gene: TRBD1
v_gene: TRBV29-1
j_gene: TRBJ2-7
abundance: -

CDR3nt: TGTGCCAGCACCCAAAGACTTCAGTACGAGCAGTACTTC
CDR3aa: CASTQRLQYEQYF
d_gene: -
v_gene: TRBV2
j_gene: TRBJ2-7
abundance: -

CDR3nt: TGTGCCAGCAATACGGACAGGGGGCTCTACGAGCAGTACTTC
CDR3aa: CASNTDRGLYEQYF
d_gene: TRBD1
v_gene: TRBV6-5
j_gene: TRBJ2-7
abundance: -

CDR3nt: TGTGCCAGCAAACAAGTAGCAGCTACCTACGAGCAGTACTTC
CDR3aa: CASKQVAATYEQYF
d_gene: -
v_gene: TRBV27
j_gene: TRBJ2-7
abundance: -

CDR3nt: TGTGCCAGCAGTTTCCGCGGTCAGCCCCAGCATTTT
CDR3aa: CASSFRGQPQHF
d_gene: -
v_gene: TRBV27
j_gene: TRBJ1-5
abundance: -

CDR3nt: TGTGCCAGCAGTTGGGACAGGGGGGGCACTGAAGCTTTCTTT
CDR3aa: CASSWDRGGTEAFF
d_gene: TRBD1
v_gene: TRBV27
j_gene: TRBJ1-1
abundance: -

CDR3nt: TGTGCCAGCAGCCCATTACAGGGAGGTACTGGGGCCAACGTCCTGACTTTC
CDR3aa: CASSPLQGGTGANVLTF
d_gene: -
v_gene: TRBV5-5
j_gene: TRBJ2-6
abundance: -

CDR3nt: TGTGCCTGGGACCGGACAGGGGCCTTGTTGAACACTGAAGCTTTCTTT
CDR3aa: CAWDRTGALLNTEAFF
d_gene: TRBD1
v_gene: TRBV30
j_gene: TRBJ1-1
abundance: once

CDR3nt: TGTGCCAGCAGCCCCATACAGGGGGCCGGGACTGAAGCTTTCTTT
CDR3aa: CASSPIQGAGTEAFF
d_gene: TRBD1
v_gene: TRBV28
j_gene: TRBJ1-1
abundance: -

CDR3nt: TGTGCCAGCAGTGAACGGGGACAGACCTACGAGCAGTACTTC
CDR3aa: CASSERGQTYEQYF
d_gene: TRBD1
v_gene: TRBV25-1
j_gene: TRBJ2-7
abundance: -

CDR3nt: TGTGCCAGCAGGCCGACAGGGTCATACGAGCAGTACTTC
CDR3aa: CASRPTGSYEQYF
d_gene: TRBD1
v_gene: TRBV6-5
j_gene: TRBJ2-7
abundance: few

CDR3nt: TGTGCCAGCAGCTTAAGCCCGGGGACCTACGAGCAGTACTTC
CDR3aa: CASSLSPGTYEQYF
d_gene: -
v_gene: TRBV7-3
j_gene: TRBJ2-7
abundance: -

CDR3nt: TGCAGTGCTAGCGGACTAGGAGTTCGGTACTTC
CDR3aa: CSASGLGVRYF
d_gene: TRBD2
v_gene: TRBV20-1
j_gene: TRBJ2-7
abundance: -

CDR3nt: TGTGCCAGCAGTTTGCGGGAGTACAATGAGCAGTTCTTC
CDR3aa: CASSLREYNEQFF
d_gene: TRBD2
v_gene: TRBV6-4
j_gene: TRBJ2-1
abundance: -

CDR3nt: TGTGCCAGTAGTATAGGGCGGCGGGACAATGAGCAGTTCTTC
CDR3aa: CASSIGRRDNEQFF
d_gene: -
v_gene: TRBV19
j_gene: TRBJ2-1
abundance: few

CDR3nt: TGTGCCAGCAGCCCTCAGGGGAAGAATCAGCCCCAGCATTTT
CDR3aa: CASSPQGKNQPQHF
d_gene: -
v_gene: TRBV7-2
j_gene: TRBJ1-5
abundance: -

CDR3nt: TGCGCCAGCAGCGGGGACAGATTGAACACTGAAGCTTTCTTT
CDR3aa: CASSGDRLNTEAFF
d_gene: TRBD1
v_gene: TRBV5-1
j_gene: TRBJ1-1
abundance: -

CDR3nt: TGTGCCAGCAGTTACAGCCGGGAGATCGGGGAGCTGTTTTTT
CDR3aa: CASSYSREIGELFF
d_gene: -
v_gene: TRBV6-6
j_gene: TRBJ2-2
abundance: -

CDR3nt: TGTGCCAGCAGAGGAGGACAGGCGGCAGATACGCAGTATTTT
CDR3aa: CASRGGQAADTQYF
d_gene: TRBD1
v_gene: TRBV7-3
j_gene: TRBJ2-3
abundance: -

CDR3nt: TGTGCCAGCAGCCCGGGACAGGTCGGTGAAGCTTTCTTT
CDR3aa: CASSPGQVGEAFF
d_gene: TRBD1
v_gene: TRBV9
j_gene: TRBJ1-1
abundance: -

CDR3nt: TGTGCCAGCAGCTTAGGTCCGAATGTAGGGGGGCAAAAACTGTTTTTT
CDR3aa: CASSLGPNVGGQKLFF
d_gene: -
v_gene: TRBV11-2
j_gene: TRBJ1-4
abundance: -

CDR3nt: TGTGCCAGCAGTGAGGGTGGCACAGATACGCAGTATTTT
CDR3aa: CASSEGGTDTQYF
d_gene: -
v_gene: TRBV2
j_gene: TRBJ2-3
abundance: -

CDR3nt: TGTGCCAGCAGCTTCGGGAGGGGAGGCTACGAGCAGTACTTC
CDR3aa: CASSFGRGGYEQYF
d_gene: TRBD2
v_gene: TRBV7-2
j_gene: TRBJ2-7
abundance: few

CDR3nt: TGTGCCAGCAGCTTAGAGTGGAGCGGAAACACCATATATTTT
CDR3aa: CASSLEWSGNTIYF
d_gene: -
v_gene: TRBV7-8
j_gene: TRBJ1-3
abundance: few

CDR3nt: TGTGCCAGTAGTATAGTAGGGGGTAACACTGAAGCTTTCTTT
CDR3aa: CASSIVGGNTEAFF
d_gene: -
v_gene: TRBV19
j_gene: TRBJ1-1
abundance: -

CDR3nt: TGCGCCAGCAGCTTCATGGGAGGGACTGAAGCTTTCTTT
CDR3aa: CASSFMGGTEAFF
d_gene: -
v_gene: TRBV5-1
j_gene: TRBJ1-1
abundance: -

CDR3nt: TGTGCCAGTAGTAACACAGGCCCCTTGCTCTTAGCTTTCTTT
CDR3aa: CASSNTGPLLLAFF
d_gene: -
v_gene: TRBV19
j_gene: TRBJ1-1
abundance: -

CDR3nt: TGCGCCAGCAGTGAAGGGGGACAGAAGAACACTGAAGCTTTCTTT
CDR3aa: CASSEGGQKNTEAFF
d_gene: TRBD1
v_gene: TRBV10-1
j_gene: TRBJ1-1
abundance: -

CDR3nt: TGTGCCAGCAGTGAATTTCTGATACAGGGTGGGGGCAATCAGCCCCAGCATTTT
CDR3aa: CASSEFLIQGGGNQPQHF
d_gene: -
v_gene: TRBV25-1
j_gene: TRBJ1-5
abundance: once